This entry lists 21 T cell receptor beta chains sequenced from one sample in a study of memory CD4+ T cells and cytomegalovirus serostatus (dated by TCRdb to the late 2010s). A FACSAria II was used to sort memory CD4+ T cells, defined as single viable CD3+CD4+CD8-CD45RO+ cells. Library prep was done by the immunoSEQ multiplex PCR assay. The table comes from immuneACCESS by way of TCRdb, which keeps in-frame sequences with V and J called. Part of the clones is missing from these tables; in studies checked, under half for an unresolved V gene and the rest for unknown reasons. A total of 45,000 to 70,000 clones appear in this sample, more than 65% of them only once. The ten biggest clones cover around 0.5% of the sample. Sequenced sample: memory CD4+ T cells from blood. These receptor sequences come from an adult in good health and CMV-seronegative. Some clones in this sample may be carry-over from other donors' samples.

This chain links TRBV18 with TRBJ1-1; the D is unclear. The CDR3 length is 14 residues. V was trimmed by 3 bases and J by 1 base, leaving 9 bases between them. Per the germline V gene, CDR1 is KGHSH and CDR2 is LQKENI. The CDR3 coding sequence is TGTGCCAGCTCACCGTACGATAAGAACACTGAAGCTTTCTTT. Its protein is CASSPYDKNTEAFF.

The chain links TRBV7-2 to TRBJ2-1, with TRBD2 as a possible D gene (5 bases). Germline CDR1 reads SGHTA; CDR2 reads FQGNSA. Trimming pared 6 bases from V and 8 bases from J, leaving 14 bases between. CDR3 length: 13 residues. The CDR3 here is CASSLRSGDEQFF. DNA of the CDR3: TGTGCCAGCAGTCTGAGGTCCGGGGATGAGCAGTTCTTC.

The CDR3 bases are TGTGCCAGCAGTTCGAGCGTTCCGCCTAACTACGAGCAGTACTTC. The encoded protein is CASSSSVPPNYEQYF. This chain uses TRBV27 with TRBJ2-7; D gene ambiguous. The germline V gene encodes CDR1 MNHEY and CDR2 SMNVEV (reference sequence). Trimming removed 4 bases at V and 3 bases at J, with 16 bases between. There are 15 residues in the CDR3.

The V and J genes are TRBV18 and TRBJ2-3, with a possible D match to TRBD2 (5 bases). The V gene's germline CDR1 is KGHSH and CDR2 LQKENI. The CDR3 contains 16 residues. V lost 1 base to trimming and J lost 0 bases, with 11 bases between them. The CDR3 loop is CASSPLSRGSTDTQYF. In nucleotides, the CDR3 is TGTGCCAGCTCACCACTGTCTAGAGGGAGCACAGATACGCAGTATTTT. The full variable domain, completed using reference TRBV18 and TRBJ2-3, is NAGVMQNPRHLVRRRGQEARLRCSPMKGHSHVYWYRQLPEEGLKFMVYLQKENIIDESGMPKERFSAEFPKEGPSILRIQQVVRGDSAAYFCASSPLSRGSTDTQYFGPGTRLTVL.

This rearrangement joins TRBV5-6 to TRBJ2-7; D not certain. The CDR3 has 14 residues. The V gene's germline CDR1 is SGHDT and CDR2 YYEEEE. V dropped 1 base and J dropped 7 bases, with 15 bases sitting between them. The CDR3 loop reads CASSLLTGPREQYF. For the CDR3, the DNA is TGTGCCAGCAGCTTGCTTACGGGTCCAAGGGAGCAGTACTTC. Combining the CDR3 with reference TRBV5-6 and TRBJ2-7 gives the whole variable domain DAGVTQSPTHLIKTRGQQVTLRCSPKSGHDTVSWYQQALGQGPQFIFQYYEEEERQRGNFPDRFSGHQFPNYSSELNVNALLLGDSALYLCASSLLTGPREQYFGPGTRLTVT.

About this clone itself: In the same sample, other DNA sequences code for this CDR3. The rearrangement uses TRBV5-4 and TRBJ1-1, with D perhaps TRBD1 (6 bases). The CDR3 runs 14 residues. The germline gives CDR1 SGHNT, CDR2 YYREEE (reference sequence). Trimming shortened V by 1 base and J by 5 bases, and 12 bases separated the two germline ends. The CDR3 DNA sequence: TGTGCCAGCAGCTTGAGGGGGGAGGGGACTGAAGCTTTCTTT. Its protein is CASSLRGEGTEAFF.

This clone has just a few counts. The rearrangement uses TRBV6-5 and TRBJ2-6; D unclear. The CDR3 length is 16 residues. Germline loops: CDR1 MNHEY, CDR2 SVGAGI. V lost 0 bases to trimming and J lost 1 base, with 7 bases between them. CDR3 region: CASSYSIMSGANVLTF. The CDR3 DNA follows: TGTGCCAGCAGTTACTCGATCATGTCTGGGGCCAACGTCCTGACTTTC.

The rearrangement links TRBV29-1 to TRBJ2-1, with D maybe TRBD2 (6 bases). This CDR3 spans 12 amino acids. V was trimmed by 7 bases and J by 9 bases, leaving 16 bases between them. Germline CDR1 SQVTM, CDR2 ANQGSEA. The CDR3 sequence: CSARTGGGEQFF. The CDR3 coding sequence is TGCAGCGCCCGGACTGGGGGAGGTGAGCAGTTCTTC.

This clone was detected once. The genes are TRBV7-3 and TRBJ2-6, with D perhaps being TRBD1 or TRBD2 (5 bases each). Germline loops: CDR1 SGHTA, CDR2 FQGTGA. The V end was cut by 2 bases, the J end by 3 bases, with 14 bases between. CDR3 length equals 17 residues. CDR3 DNA sequence: TGTGCCAGCAGCTTAGGGGCTGGGGGTGGTGGGGCCAACGTCCTGACTTTC. This translates into CASSLGAGGGGANVLTF.

CDR3 nucleotides: TGTGCCAGCTCCAGCTTATACAATGAGCAGTTCTTC. Translating it yields CASSSLYNEQFF. The V call is TRBV18, the J call TRBJ2-1; D is undetermined. Germline V gene sequence: CDR1 KGHSH, CDR2 LQKENI. CDR3 length: 12 residues. Trimming removed 6 bases from V and 4 bases from J, with 7 bases in between.

The chain is built from TRBV4-1 and TRBJ2-3, with a possible D match to TRBD2 (5 bases). V was shortened by 1 base and J by 4 bases, with 12 bases between the two germline ends. CDR1 is MGHRA, CDR2 YSYEKL, per germline. This CDR3 is built from 15 residues. In DNA form, the CDR3 reads TGCGCCAGCAGCCAAGTGTTAGGACTGGCAGATACGCAGTATTTT. It translates to CASSQVLGLADTQYF.

This sequence joins TRBV15 and TRBJ2-4; 7 bases agree with TRBD2. J lost 8 bases, V lost 3 bases, and 4 bases had no gene match. The germline V gene encodes CDR1 LNHNV and CDR2 YYDKDF (reference sequence). The CDR3 has 13 residues. The CDR3 sequence is CATSRNRGDIQYF. The CDR3 region has the DNA TGTGCCACCAGCAGGAACCGGGGGGACATTCAGTACTTC.

V is TRBV2 and J is TRBJ1-6; 7 bases map to TRBD1. With V trimmed by 6 bases and J by 5 bases, 4 bases remained unmatched. The CDR3 is made up of 14 amino acids. CDR1 SNHLY and CDR2 FYNNEI come from the germline V gene. CDR3 in amino acids: CASRGTANNSPLHF. The CDR3 DNA follows: TGTGCCAGCAGGGGGACAGCAAATAATTCACCCCTCCACTTT.

The chain combines TRBV5-1 with TRBJ2-2; D gene unclear. The V end lost 2 bases, the J end lost 2 bases, and 13 bases lay between the germline ends. The CDR3 loop spans 16 amino acids. Germline V CDR1 and CDR2: SGHRS, YFSETQ. The CDR3: CASSLLTYGNTGELFF. CDR3 nucleotides: TGCGCCAGCAGCTTACTCACTTACGGAAACACCGGGGAGCTGTTTTTT.

This chain links TRBV5-4 with TRBJ2-1, with 13 positions matching TRBD2. CDR1 is SGHNT and CDR2 is YYREEE in the germline V gene (reference sequence). The CDR3 is 15 amino acids. V lost 4 bases, J lost 7 bases, and 5 bases stayed unmatched. This CDR3 is CASSIGLAGANEQFF. The CDR3 coding sequence is TGTGCCAGCAGCATCGGACTAGCGGGAGCAAATGAGCAGTTCTTC.

The rearrangement links TRBV2 to TRBJ1-2, with D perhaps TRBD1 (5 bases). Germline CDR1 reads SNHLY; CDR2 reads FYNNEI. The CDR3 has 12 amino acids. Trimming removed 4 bases at V and 8 bases at J, with 11 bases between. The CDR3 DNA follows: TGTGCCAGCAGTGTAGGGGTAGGAGGCTACACCTTC. Its translation: CASSVGVGGYTF.

The chain uses TRBV25-1 and TRBJ2-2; possibly TRBD2 for D (6 bases). The V and J ends lost 3 bases and 4 bases respectively, with 12 bases between them. This CDR3 has 15 amino acids. The germline gives CDR1 MGHDK, CDR2 SYGVNS. The chain's CDR3 is CASSDSRRGTGELFF. CDR3 sequence (DNA): TGTGCCAGCAGTGATTCACGGAGGGGCACCGGGGAGCTGTTTTTT.

J is TRBJ1-2 and V is TRBV27; perhaps TRBD1 as D (5 bases). The CDR3 length is 17 residues. The germline V gene has CDR1 MNHEY and CDR2 SMNVEV (reference sequence). The germline V and J ends were trimmed by 4 bases and 8 bases, with 26 bases remaining between them. CDR3 region: CASSSARPTAIEGGYTF. In nucleotides, the CDR3 is TGTGCCAGCAGTTCCGCGCGGCCGACAGCGATCGAGGGAGGCTACACCTTC.

This sequence joins TRBV28 and TRBJ2-7; either TRBD1 or TRBD2 may fit D (5 bases each). This CDR3 has 13 residues. Germline V gene data show CDR1 as MDHEN and CDR2 as SYDVKM. V was cut by 8 bases and J by 7 bases, with 18 bases left in between. For the CDR3, the DNA is TGTGCCAGCGGTTACGGGGCTCCCGCAGAGCAGTACTTC. It yields the protein CASGYGAPAEQYF. The whole variable domain, filled in from reference TRBV28 and TRBJ2-7, reads DVKVTQSSRYLVKRTGEKVFLECVQDMDHENMFWYRQDPGLGLRLIYFSYDVKMKEKGDIPEGYSVSREKKERFSLILESASTNQTSMYLCASGYGAPAEQYFGPGTRLTVT.

This clone was detected once. The rearrangement uses TRBV10-3 and TRBJ2-7, with 9 bases fitting TRBD2. This CDR3 spans 18 amino acids. Germline CDR1 reads ENHRY; CDR2 reads SYGVKD. V lost 3 bases, J lost 3 bases, and 15 bases stayed unmatched. Here the CDR3 reads CAISDGLTDQREVYEQYF. The CDR3 DNA reads TGTGCCATCAGTGACGGCCTGACTGACCAGCGGGAGGTCTACGAGCAGTACTTC.

The chain employs TRBV25-1 and TRBJ1-1; tentatively, D is TRBD1 (5 bases). CDR1 is MGHDK and CDR2 is SYGVNS in the germline V gene. Between the trimmed V and J ends, which lost 10 bases and 4 bases, there was a span of 13 bases. CDR3 size: 12 residues. This CDR3 is CATSGGGTEAFF. CDR3 in DNA: TGTGCCACCTCCGGGGGAGGCACTGAAGCTTTCTTT.